Shown below are 26 T cell receptor beta chains from a single sample sequenced in a study of T-cell memory formation after mild COVID-19. TCRdb processed the 5' RACE reads anew with MiXCR; each CDR3 protein has one entry. The repertoire consists of hundreds of thousands of distinct CDR3 sequences, with around 16% occurring once and the leading ten covering about 7.4%. The specimen was PBMCs or a T cell subset sorted from them (not recorded which). These receptors came from an adult woman who had mild COVID-19 (a few samples of this study predate the infection). Cell type and time point are not known.

This clonotype came up a few times. The rearrangement links TRBV6-5 to TRBJ1-2; D unclear. CDR1 is MNHEY, CDR2 SVGAGI, per germline. The V end was cut by 6 bases, the J end by 8 bases, with 16 bases between. CDR3 size: 13 residues. The DNA of the CDR3 is TGTGCCAGCAGCCCCAATCGACGAGGAGGCTACACCTTC. Its protein product is CASSPNRRGGYTF.

This clonotype was picked up a small number of times. In DNA form, the CDR3 reads TGTGCCAGCAGTTCCGGCCTCATCTACGAGCAGTACTTC. Its protein product is CASSSGLIYEQYF. J is TRBJ2-7 and V is TRBV6-2 or TRBV6-3; D is unclear. The CDR3 contains 13 residues. The germline V gene encodes CDR1 MNHEY and CDR2 SVGEGT. The V and J ends lost 4 bases and 3 bases respectively, with 10 bases between them.

This clonotype was observed a handful of times. This chain links TRBV19 with TRBJ1-6; possibly TRBD1 for D (6 bases). From germline, CDR1 is LNHDA and CDR2 SQIVND (reference sequence). CDR3 length equals 16 residues. Trimming stripped 6 bases from V and 6 bases from J, with 18 bases between. The chain's CDR3 is CASSIRHTGPNSPLHF. Written as DNA, the CDR3 is TGTGCCAGTAGCATTAGGCACACAGGGCCTAATTCACCCCTCCACTTT.

This clonotype was found a few times. The gene calls are TRBV12-3 or TRBV12-4 and TRBJ2-1, with TRBD2 matching over 10 bases. V shed 5 bases and J 8 bases; nucleotides not matched to a gene: 9. CDR3 length equals 15 residues. Written as DNA, the CDR3 is TGTGCCAGCAGTCATCCTAGCGGGGGATGGGATGAGCAGTTCTTC. It is translated as CASSHPSGGWDEQFF.

This sequence joins TRBV20-1 and TRBJ2-1; tentative D call: TRBD1 (5 bases). The CDR3 is 13 amino acids. The V gene's germline CDR1 is DFQATT and CDR2 SNEGSKA (reference sequence). The CDR3 nucleotides read TGCAGCTGGGGCAGAAGCTCCTACAATGAGCAGTTCTTC. It translates to CSWGRSSYNEQFF.

Here the CDR3 DNA reads TGTGCCAGCAGGAGCGACACAGATACGCAGTATTTT. Translating it yields CASRSDTDTQYF. The chain is built from TRBV6-5 and TRBJ2-3; D uncertain. This CDR3 has 12 residues. Germline V gene data show CDR1 as MNHEY and CDR2 as SVGAGI. Between the trimmed V and J ends, which lost 6 bases and 2 bases, there was a span of 6 bases.

This clonotype appeared many times. The rearrangement uses TRBV14 and TRBJ1-1, with TRBD1 matching 8 bases. Germline V gives CDR1 SGHDN, CDR2 FVKESK. This CDR3 has 12 amino acids. CDR3 loop: CATGVSFTEAFF. The CDR3 DNA sequence: TGTGCGACAGGGGTGAGTTTCACTGAAGCTTTCTTT.

The J gene is TRBJ1-1, the V gene TRBV19; TRBD1 agrees at 7 bases. Germline trimming cut 6 bases from V and 1 base from J; bases unmatched to any gene: 5. CDR3 length: 14 amino acids. The germline V gene encodes CDR1 LNHDA and CDR2 SQIVND (reference sequence). This CDR3 reads CASRTTGPNTEAFF. DNA of the CDR3: TGTGCCAGTAGGACGACAGGGCCGAACACTGAAGCTTTCTTT.

This clonotype was observed a few times. The chain carries TRBV5-1 and TRBJ2-1; no definite D call. Germline CDR1 is SGHRS and CDR2 is YFSETQ. Trimming took off 3 bases at V and 6 bases at J, with 7 bases between the two ends. The CDR3 has 12 amino acids. The DNA for the CDR3 is TGCGCCAGCAGCTCTTCGTTCAATGAGCAGTTCTTC. Translated, it gives CASSSSFNEQFF.

This clonotype was seen more than once but under ten times. The chain joins TRBV9 to TRBJ2-7; TRBD1 matches 10 bases. This CDR3 has 14 amino acids. Germline assignment: CDR1 SGDLS and CDR2 YYNGEE. Trimming at V came to 3 bases and at J to 3 bases, leaving 3 bases not matched to a gene. This CDR3 is CASSGGTGVYEQYF. In DNA form, the CDR3 reads TGTGCCAGCAGCGGCGGGACAGGGGTCTACGAGCAGTACTTC. Based on the CDR3 plus reference TRBV9 and TRBJ2-7, the full variable domain is DSGVTQTPKHLITATGQRVTLRCSPRSGDLSVYWYQQSLDQGLQFLIQYYNGEERAKGNILERFSAQQFPDLHSELNLSSLELGDSALYFCASSGGTGVYEQYFGPGTRLTVT.

This clonotype was counted a few times. The chain recombines TRBV3-1 with TRBJ1-2; D gene unclear. Germline V gives CDR1 LGHDT, CDR2 YNNKEL (reference sequence). The CDR3 has 14 amino acids. The V end lost 4 bases, the J end lost 2 bases, and 11 bases lay between the germline ends. CDR3 loop: CASSLPGLNYGYTF. In DNA form, the CDR3 reads TGTGCCAGCAGCCTACCGGGCCTCAACTATGGCTACACCTTC.

This clonotype has just a few counts. V gene TRBV11-2 combines with J gene TRBJ2-7; possibly TRBD1 for D (8 bases). Germline V gene lookup returns CDR1 SGHAT and CDR2 FQNNGV. The CDR3 sequence is 16 residues long. Trimming left V 4 bases short and J 4 bases short, with 20 bases between. The CDR3: CASSSKKRDRFYEQYF. The DNA of the CDR3 is TGTGCCAGCAGCTCCAAGAAGCGGGACAGGTTTTACGAGCAGTACTTC. The full variable domain, rest sourced from reference TRBV11-2 and TRBJ2-7, is EAGVAQSPRYKIIEKRQSVAFWCNPISGHATLYWYQQILGQGPKLLIQFQNNGVVDDSQLPKDRFSAERLKGVDSTLKIQPAKLEDSAVYLCASSSKKRDRFYEQYFGPGTRLTVT.

This clonotype was observed a handful of times. J is TRBJ1-6 and V is TRBV5-1; perhaps TRBD1 as D (5 bases). The CDR3 loop spans 19 amino acids. With 0 bases removed from V and 2 bases from J, the gap between germline ends came to 18 bases. CDR1 is SGHRS, CDR2 YFSETQ, per germline. CDR3 coding DNA: TGCGCCAGCAGCTTGGGGGCTGTAGGGGTAGTCGCCTATAATTCACCCCTCCACTTT. As protein: CASSLGAVGVVAYNSPLHF.

The rearrangement links TRBV4-3 to TRBJ1-2; the match to TRBD1 covers 7 bases. Germline CDR1 reads LGHNA; CDR2 reads YSLEER. The length of the CDR3 is 14 residues. Trimming cost V 8 bases and J 3 bases; bases outside gene matches: 9. CDR3: CASSQGKGDYGYTF. The DNA for the CDR3 is TGCGCCAGCTCACAGGGGAAGGGCGACTATGGCTACACCTTC.

The chain carries TRBV10-3 and TRBJ2-7; D is unresolved. V lost 4 bases, J lost 1 base, and 8 bases lay in between. This CDR3 is built from 13 residues. Germline V gene data show CDR1 as ENHRY and CDR2 as SYGVKD. The CDR3 DNA follows: TGTGCCATCAGTGGAACAGAATCCTACGAGCAGTACTTC. This encodes CAISGTESYEQYF.

V and J are TRBV20-1 and TRBJ1-4; D gene ambiguous. V was trimmed by 3 bases and J by 4 bases, leaving 18 bases between them. The CDR3 has 16 amino acids. CDR1 and CDR2 (germline): DFQATT, SNEGSKA (reference sequence). CDR3 sequence reads: CSASPGPTLLNEKLFF. The CDR3 region has the DNA TGCAGTGCTAGTCCCGGACCGACCTTACTTAATGAAAAACTGTTTTTT.

The rearrangement uses TRBV3-1 and TRBJ2-5; 10 nucleotides line up with TRBD2. V shed 1 base and J 6 bases; nucleotides not matched to a gene: 8. CDR1 LGHDT and CDR2 YNNKEL come from the germline V gene (reference sequence). There are 16 residues in the CDR3. The CDR3 reads CASSQVGSGGRKTQYF. The CDR3, as DNA: TGTGCCAGCAGCCAAGTTGGTAGCGGGGGGCGGAAGACCCAGTACTTC.

This clonotype has more than one count but fewer than ten. This chain connects TRBV7-2 to TRBJ2-1; D may correspond to TRBD1 or TRBD2 (6 bases each). There are 17 residues in the CDR3. The V end was cut by 5 bases, the J end by 9 bases, with 26 bases between. Germline-derived CDR1 and CDR2 are SGHTA and FQGNSA. Here the CDR3 reads CASSAGRLEGVAGEQFF. The CDR3 bases are TGTGCCAGCAGCGCGGGGAGACTAGAGGGGGTTGCCGGTGAGCAGTTCTTC.

This clonotype was seen only once. The DNA of the CDR3 is TGTGCCAGCAGCTTAGGAGGTCGGGGGCACACTGAAGCTTTCTTT. Its translation: CASSLGGRGHTEAFF. V usage is TRBV7-8 and J usage is TRBJ1-1; D might be TRBD1 (6 bases). The germline gives CDR1 SGHVS, CDR2 FQNEAQ. Between the trimmed V and J ends, which lost 1 base and 3 bases, there was a span of 12 bases. The CDR3 is 15 amino acids. Complete variable domain (other parts from reference TRBV7-8 and TRBJ1-1): GAGVSQSPRYKVAKRGQDVALRCDPISGHVSLFWYQQALGQGPEFLTYFQNEAQLDKSGLPSDRFFAERPEGSVSTLKIQRTQQEDSAVYLCASSLGGRGHTEAFFGQGTRLTVV.

The chain joins TRBV6-6 to TRBJ1-5, with D tentatively TRBD1 (5 bases). This CDR3 contains 15 residues. Trimming took off 4 bases at V and 3 bases at J, with 13 bases between the two ends. CDR1 is MNHNY and CDR2 is SVGAGI in the germline V gene (reference sequence). The CDR3 sequence: CASSSTGLANQPQHF. The CDR3 DNA reads TGTGCCAGCAGTTCCACAGGTTTAGCCAATCAGCCCCAGCATTTT.

DNA for the CDR3: TGTGCCAGCAGGAAGAGCACAGCTCATTCCTACGAGCAGTACTTC. Translating it yields CASRKSTAHSYEQYF. The chain recombines TRBV6-5 with TRBJ2-7; D not certain. V lost 6 bases, J lost 1 base, and 16 bases lay in between. Germline V gives CDR1 MNHEY, CDR2 SVGAGI. The CDR3 covers 15 residues.

V usage is TRBV7-9 and J usage is TRBJ1-3, with D hard to call. CDR1 and CDR2 from the germline V gene are SEHNR and FQNEAQ (reference sequence). Trimming took off 0 bases at V and 4 bases at J, with 16 bases between the two ends. This CDR3 is built from 17 residues. This chain's CDR3 is CASSLAMGAEAGNTIYF. The CDR3 region has the DNA TGTGCCAGCAGCTTAGCGATGGGAGCCGAGGCCGGAAACACCATATATTTT.

The J gene is TRBJ1-1, the V gene TRBV20-1; 7 nucleotides match TRBD1. This CDR3 contains 14 residues. The germline CDR1 and CDR2 sequences are DFQATT and SNEGSKA (reference sequence). Trimming took 0 bases from V and 6 from J; bases not matched to a gene: 7. In nucleotides, the CDR3 is TGCAGTGCTAGAGACCTGACAGGGTCGGCTGAAGCTTTCTTT. Residues: CSARDLTGSAEAFF.

V and J are TRBV11-2 and TRBJ1-1; possible D gene TRBD1, 6 bases. This CDR3 has 15 amino acids. The V gene lost 5 bases and the J gene lost 5 bases, with 18 bases spanning the gap. In germline, CDR1 is SGHAT, CDR2 FQNNGV. CDR3: CASSLRRGGSTEAFF. In DNA form, the CDR3 reads TGTGCCAGCAGCCTACGACGAGGGGGGAGTACTGAAGCTTTCTTT.

This chain joins TRBV24-1 and TRBJ1-2, with a weak D call TRBD1 (6 bases). The CDR3 spans 11 residues. V was trimmed by 10 bases and J by 3 bases, leaving 8 bases between them. Germline-derived CDR1 and CDR2 are KGHDR and SFDVKD. DNA of the CDR3: TGTGCCACTGGACAGTACTATGGCTACACCTTC. It specifies CATGQYYGYTF.

This clonotype was seen a handful of times. The chain links TRBV5-4 to TRBJ1-1, with 7 bases matching TRBD1. This CDR3 has 14 residues. CDR1 is SGHNT and CDR2 is YYREEE in the germline V gene (reference sequence). J gave up 6 bases and V 4 bases, and 9 bases lay outside the gene matches. The CDR3 DNA reads as TGTGCCAGCAGCGCGGGACAGAAAGGCTCTGAAGCTTTCTTT. It encodes CASSAGQKGSEAFF. Full variable domain (outside the CDR3, taken from reference TRBV5-4 and TRBJ1-1): ETGVTQSPTHLIKTRGQQVTLRCSSQSGHNTVSWYQQALGQGPQFIFQYYREEENGRGNFPPRFSGLQFPNYSSELNVNALELDDSALYLCASSAGQKGSEAFFGQGTRLTVV.